These 32 T cell receptor beta chains were sequenced from one sample in a study of shared clonotypes between healthy human individuals. Clones were sequenced by immunoSEQ multiplex PCR, and TCRdb holds only the in-frame ones, with some missing. Here the sample spans approximately 1,000,000 clones, approximately 77% being singletons. The sample consisted of memory CD4+ T cells from PBMCs. Subset here: CD45RA-negative fraction. The receptors come from a man between 18 and 29 years old in good health. Some clones in this sample may be carry-over from other donors' samples.

The rearrangement links TRBV7-3 to TRBJ2-3, with D maybe TRBD1 (6 bases). CDR1 SGHTA and CDR2 FQGTGA come from the germline V gene. The CDR3 has 14 residues. V shed 4 bases and J shed 1 base, with 9 bases lying between them. CDR3 sequence: CASSSGGGTDTQYF. DNA for the CDR3: TGTGCCAGCAGCTCTGGGGGCGGCACAGATACGCAGTATTTT. Complete variable domain (other parts from reference TRBV7-3 and TRBJ2-3): GAGVSQTPSNKVTEKGKYVELRCDPISGHTALYWYRQSLGQGPEFLIYFQGTGAADDSGLPNDRFFAVRPEGSVSTLKIQRTERGDSAVYLCASSSGGGTDTQYFGPGTRLTVL.

This rearrangement joins TRBV2 to TRBJ2-1; D gene ambiguous. CDR1 is SNHLY and CDR2 is FYNNEI in the germline V gene. Trimming pared 5 bases from V and 6 bases from J, leaving 5 bases between. CDR3 size: 11 residues. The CDR3 region is CASSSSNEQFF. The CDR3 bases are TGTGCCAGCAGTTCAAGCAATGAGCAGTTCTTC. Together with reference TRBV2 and TRBJ2-1, the CDR3 gives the full variable domain: EPEVTQTPSHQVTQMGQEVILRCVPISNHLYFYWYRQILGQKVEFLVSFYNNEISEKSEIFDDQFSVERPDGSNFTLKIRSTKLEDSAMYFCASSSSNEQFFGPGTRLTVL.

This CDR3 is CASSYGRGADTQYF. The CDR3 DNA reads as TGCGCCAGCAGCTACGGCAGGGGCGCAGATACGCAGTATTTT. This chain connects TRBV5-1 to TRBJ2-3, with D possibly TRBD1 on 6 matching bases. V was trimmed by 3 bases and J by 4 bases, leaving 12 bases between them. CDR1 is SGHRS and CDR2 is YFSETQ in the germline V gene. The CDR3 extends over 14 amino acids. The full variable domain, completed using reference TRBV5-1 and TRBJ2-3, is KAGVTQTPRYLIKTRGQQVTLSCSPISGHRSVSWYQQTPGQGLQFLFEYFSETQRNKGNFPGRFSGRQFSNSRSEMNVSTLELGDSALYLCASSYGRGADTQYFGPGTRLTVL.

CDR3 residues: CASSEAAGVGNYGYTF. The CDR3 nucleotides are TGTGCCAGCAGTGAAGCGGCCGGGGTTGGTAACTATGGCTACACCTTC. The genes are TRBV6-1 and TRBJ1-2; D uncertain. Germline V CDR1 and CDR2: MNHNS, SASEGT. Trimming stripped 0 bases from V and 1 base from J, with 12 bases between. The CDR3 extends over 16 amino acids.

The V call is TRBV5-1, the J call TRBJ2-2; tentative D call: TRBD1 (6 bases). Germline CDR1 and CDR2: SGHRS and YFSETQ. The CDR3 runs to 15 residues. Trimming took off 4 bases at V and 1 base at J, with 11 bases between the two ends. CDR3 region: CASSADRMNTGELFF. DNA of the CDR3: TGCGCCAGCAGCGCGGACAGAATGAACACCGGGGAGCTGTTTTTT.

This clone was counted between two and nine times. This chain uses TRBV25-1 with TRBJ1-4; TRBD1 aligns across 10 bases. From germline, CDR1 is MGHDK and CDR2 SYGVNS. V gave up 1 base and J gave up 8 bases; unmatched junction bases: 4. This CDR3 has 15 residues. CDR3 DNA: TGTGCCAGCAGTGAATTAGGGACAGGGGACGAAAAACTGTTTTTT. Protein sequence: CASSELGTGDEKLFF.

This chain connects TRBV27 to TRBJ1-1, with D perhaps TRBD1 (5 bases). V lost 7 bases, J lost 0 bases, and 12 bases lay in between. Germline V CDR1 and CDR2: MNHEY, SMNVEV (reference sequence). The CDR3 is 14 residues long. This CDR3 is CASTPGRMNTEAFF. CDR3 nucleotides: TGTGCCAGCACCCCGGGACGGATGAACACTGAAGCTTTCTTT.

The V gene is TRBV9, the J gene TRBJ2-6; TRBD1 matches 7 bases. The CDR3 contains 17 residues. Trimming cost V 4 bases and J 0 bases; bases outside gene matches: 7. CDR1 is SGDLS, CDR2 YYNGEE, per germline. For the CDR3, the DNA is TGTGCCAGCAGCCCCGGGGACAGTGACTCTGGGGCCAACGTCCTGACTTTC. Protein sequence: CASSPGDSDSGANVLTF. Full variable domain (remainder filled in from reference TRBV9 and TRBJ2-6): DSGVTQTPKHLITATGQRVTLRCSPRSGDLSVYWYQQSLDQGLQFLIQYYNGEERAKGNILERFSAQQFPDLHSELNLSSLELGDSALYFCASSPGDSDSGANVLTFGAGSRLTVL.

The CDR3 sequence is CASSGSGGPTDTQYF. In DNA, the CDR3 is TGTGCCAGCAGTGGGAGCGGGGGACCCACAGATACGCAGTATTTT. The chain links TRBV6-6 to TRBJ2-3; 8 bases fit TRBD2. The junction had 6 bases not matched to a gene; V was cut back by 5 bases and J by 2 bases. Germline CDR1 reads MNHNY; CDR2 reads SVGAGI (reference sequence). The CDR3 extends over 15 amino acids.

The chain is built from TRBV11-2 and TRBJ2-6, with D hard to call. Germline V gives CDR1 SGHAT, CDR2 FQNNGV. The CDR3 is 14 amino acids. V was pared by 5 bases and J by 2 bases, with 7 bases between. The CDR3 region is CASSRTAGANVLTF. The CDR3 nucleotides read TGTGCCAGCAGCCGGACCGCTGGGGCCAACGTCCTGACTTTC.

This sequence joins TRBV5-4 and TRBJ2-5, with 7 bases identical to TRBD2. From germline, CDR1 is SGHNT and CDR2 YYREEE (reference sequence). The CDR3 has 16 amino acids. J gave up 1 base and V 1 base, and 7 bases lay outside the gene matches. The DNA of the CDR3 is TGTGCCAGCAGCTTGAAGGCCCTAGCGGTCCAAGAGACCCAGTACTTC. Protein product: CASSLKALAVQETQYF.

The chain joins TRBV18 to TRBJ1-3; D is undetermined. The V gene's germline CDR1 is KGHSH and CDR2 LQKENI. This CDR3 has 15 amino acids. V was clipped by 4 bases and J by 2 bases, with 12 bases between them. The CDR3 region is CASSHSEATGNTIYF. The CDR3, as DNA: TGTGCCAGCTCACACTCGGAGGCCACTGGAAACACCATATATTTT.

The chain employs TRBV27 and TRBJ2-1; 11 bases match TRBD2. Germline V gene data show CDR1 as MNHEY and CDR2 as SMNVEV (reference sequence). The CDR3 sequence is 23 residues long. V dropped 5 bases and J dropped 3; count of bases not matched to a gene: 27. CDR3 in amino acids: CASSPQGASAGTSGSLGYNEQFF. CDR3 DNA: TGTGCCAGCAGTCCGCAGGGGGCGAGCGCCGGGACTAGCGGCTCCCTTGGCTACAATGAGCAGTTCTTC.

The chain is built from TRBV27 and TRBJ1-1; D may be TRBD1 (5 bases). This CDR3 has 13 amino acids. Deletions cut 5 bases from V and 3 bases from J, with 10 bases between. CDR1 and CDR2 (germline): MNHEY, SMNVEV (reference sequence). CDR3 sequence (DNA): TGTGCCAGCAGTAATTGGGGGTACACTGAAGCTTTCTTT. Translating it yields CASSNWGYTEAFF.

This clone occurred once. The chain uses TRBV4-2 and TRBJ2-5; 7 positions agree with TRBD1. V shed 1 base and J 5 bases; nucleotides not matched to a gene: 7. CDR3 length: 15 amino acids. Looked up from germline, CDR1 is LGHNA and CDR2 is YNFKEQ. This CDR3 reads CASSQVDRDAETQYF. The CDR3 nucleotides read TGTGCCAGCAGCCAAGTCGACAGGGATGCGGAGACCCAGTACTTC.

Worth noting for this clone: Other nucleotide sequences in the sample specify the same CDR3. The J gene is TRBJ2-5, the V gene TRBV30; the D is unclear. The CDR3 loop spans 11 amino acids. Per the germline V gene, CDR1 is GTSNPN and CDR2 is SVGIG (reference sequence). Trimming removed 4 bases from V and 4 bases from J, with 7 bases in between. CDR3 sequence: CAWTLGETQYF. CDR3 nucleotides: TGTGCCTGGACCCTCGGAGAGACCCAGTACTTC.

V usage is TRBV7-9 and J usage is TRBJ2-1; no clear D gene. Germline lookup yields CDR1 SEHNR and CDR2 FQNEAQ (reference sequence). V dropped 5 bases and J dropped 4 bases, with 21 bases sitting between them. The CDR3 spans 17 residues. The CDR3 DNA reads as TGTGCCAGCAGCCCTCGTCGTAGCCTAATTCTTTACAATGAGCAGTTCTTC. The encoded protein is CASSPRRSLILYNEQFF.

The chain couples TRBV30 to TRBJ2-1; D remains ambiguous. Germline loops: CDR1 GTSNPN, CDR2 SVGIG (reference sequence). The CDR3 spans 14 residues. Trimming took 1 base from V and 6 from J, leaving 13 bases between them. The CDR3 nucleotides read TGTGCCTGGAGTGGGGCAAGTGTGGTCAATGAGCAGTTCTTC. This sequence encodes CAWSGASVVNEQFF. The full variable domain, with the rest looked up from reference TRBV30 and TRBJ2-1, is SQTIHQWPATLVQPVGSPLSLECTVEGTSNPNLYWYRQAAGRGLQLLFYSVGIGQISSEVPQNLSASRPQDRQFILSSKKLLLSDSGFYLCAWSGASVVNEQFFGPGTRLTVL.

This clone was seen once. The chain carries TRBV29-1 and TRBJ1-5, with D maybe TRBD1 (5 bases). The germline V and J ends were trimmed by 1 base and 7 bases, with 11 bases remaining between them. Germline V CDR1 and CDR2: SQVTM, ANQGSEA. This CDR3 comprises 13 residues. CDR3 DNA: TGCAGCGTTGAAGGGGGCGTCGGCCAGCCCCAGCATTTT. Protein: CSVEGGVGQPQHF.

The chain carries TRBV9 and TRBJ2-5; the match to TRBD2 covers 10 bases. Trimming took 0 bases from V and 5 from J; bases not matched to a gene: 7. Germline V gene sequence: CDR1 SGDLS, CDR2 YYNGEE. CDR3 length: 16 residues. The CDR3: CASSVGILAGMETQYF. CDR3 DNA: TGTGCCAGCAGCGTAGGAATACTAGCGGGAATGGAGACCCAGTACTTC.

This chain connects TRBV5-4 to TRBJ2-7; D ambiguous. The V and J ends lost 2 bases and 0 bases respectively, with 12 bases between them. CDR1 and CDR2 from the germline V gene are SGHNT and YYREEE (reference sequence). The CDR3 extends over 15 amino acids. The CDR3 DNA is TGTGCCAGCAGCTTAGTCCAGGCCAGCTCCTACGAGCAGTACTTC. It translates to CASSLVQASSYEQYF.

With respect to this clone: The sample contains more than one DNA sequence encoding this CDR3. V usage is TRBV28 and J usage is TRBJ2-1; 8 bases line up with TRBD2. V lost 5 bases to trimming and J lost 2 bases; unmatched junction nucleotides: 5. The CDR3 loop spans 15 amino acids. From germline, CDR1 is MDHEN and CDR2 SYDVKM. CDR3 sequence (DNA): TGTGCCAGCAGTCCGGCTAGCGGGCCCTACAATGAGCAGTTCTTC. It translates to CASSPASGPYNEQFF.

The V call is TRBV28, the J call TRBJ2-3; 8 bases are shared with TRBD2. CDR3 length: 15 residues. Unmatched junction bases numbered 5, after V lost 5 bases and J lost 1 base. Germline-derived CDR1 and CDR2 are MDHEN and SYDVKM. DNA for the CDR3: TGTGCCAGCAGTCGACCAGCGGGAGGCACAGATACGCAGTATTTT. This sequence encodes CASSRPAGGTDTQYF.

The V and J genes are TRBV4-1 and TRBJ1-2; D is perhaps TRBD1 (5 bases). The CDR3 has 14 residues. V gave up 4 bases and J gave up 2 bases, with 11 bases separating them. Per the germline V gene, CDR1 is MGHRA and CDR2 is YSYEKL. CDR3 nucleotides: TGCGCCAGCAGCCTCCCGGGGGGGAACTATGGCTACACCTTC. This gives the protein CASSLPGGNYGYTF.

This rearrangement joins TRBV27 to TRBJ1-1; D ambiguous. Trimming cost V 7 bases and J 5 bases, with 8 bases left between them. The length of the CDR3 is 11 residues. Looked up from germline, CDR1 is MNHEY and CDR2 is SMNVEV (reference sequence). The CDR3 loop reads CASIGRTEAFF. CDR3 in DNA: TGTGCCAGCATAGGGCGTACTGAAGCTTTCTTT.

This rearrangement joins TRBV7-9 to TRBJ1-2, with 11 bases matching TRBD1. Germline V CDR1 and CDR2: SEHNR, FQNEAQ (reference sequence). The J segment lost 4 bases and the V segment lost 5 bases, leaving 9 bases of the junction unmatched. The CDR3 length is 16 residues. The CDR3 loop reads CASSEWDRGLAYGYTF. CDR3 in DNA: TGTGCCAGCAGCGAATGGGACAGGGGGTTGGCCTATGGCTACACCTTC. Drawing the rest from reference TRBV7-9 and TRBJ1-2, the complete variable domain is DTGVSQNPRHKITKRGQNVTFRCDPISEHNRLYWYRQTLGQGPEFLTYFQNEAQLEKSRLLSDRFSAERPKGSFSTLEIQRTEQGDSAMYLCASSEWDRGLAYGYTFGSGTRLTVV.

On this clone: A read error likely explains this, since a far larger clone differs by one base. As DNA, the CDR3 is TGCAGCGCTGTCCTAACCCGGGGTGGGATTGAAGCTTTCTTT. It specifies CSAVLTRGGIEAFF. This sequence joins TRBV29-1 and TRBJ1-1; D gene ambiguous. The CDR3 has 14 amino acids. Germline CDR1 is SQVTM and CDR2 is ANQGSEA. The ends were cut back, 7 bases at V and 7 bases at J, with 22 bases in the middle.

There are many counts of this clone. J is TRBJ2-7 and V is TRBV28; TRBD2 aligns across 8 bases. The V segment lost 2 bases and the J segment 0 bases; nucleotides outside the gene matches: 6. The germline gives CDR1 MDHEN, CDR2 SYDVKM. The CDR3 is 16 amino acids. CDR3 in DNA: TGTGCCAGCAGTTTAGTGGGACTAGGCCGCTCCTACGAGCAGTACTTC. This translates into CASSLVGLGRSYEQYF.

A word on this clone: This may be a read error: a much more frequent sequence differs by one nucleotide. Other DNA sequences in this sample translate to the same CDR3. The V and J genes are TRBV20-1 and TRBJ2-1; D is ambiguous. Germline V lookup: CDR1 DFQATT, CDR2 SNEGSKA (reference sequence). The CDR3 extends over 11 amino acids. The V gene lost 6 bases and the J gene lost 7 bases, with 10 bases spanning the gap. The CDR3 DNA sequence: TGCAGTGCCCCCGGGCCGAATGAGCAGTTCTTC. Protein: CSAPGPNEQFF.

This clone was counted only a few times. The genes are TRBV27 and TRBJ2-5; D possibly uses TRBD1 or TRBD2 (5 bases each). The J call could be wrong; TRBJ2-7 is a better fit for the DNA end. Germline V gene data show CDR1 as MNHEY and CDR2 as SMNVEV (reference sequence). The CDR3 runs to 12 residues. The CDR3 region is CASSFGTHEQYF. The CDR3 DNA reads TGTGCCAGCAGTTTCGGGACCCACGAGCAGTACTTC.

CDR3 bases: TGTGCCAGCAGCCCCCTAGCGGGTCAAGAAGGTGAGCAGTTCTTC. It encodes CASSPLAGQEGEQFF. J is TRBJ2-1 and V is TRBV2; 8 positions agree with TRBD2. The CDR3 loop spans 15 amino acids. Germline V gene lookup returns CDR1 SNHLY and CDR2 FYNNEI. V lost 6 bases and J lost 9; bases outside the gene matches: 13. Combining the CDR3 with reference TRBV2 and TRBJ2-1 gives the whole variable domain EPEVTQTPSHQVTQMGQEVILRCVPISNHLYFYWYRQILGQKVEFLVSFYNNEISEKSEIFDDQFSVERPDGSNFTLKIRSTKLEDSAMYFCASSPLAGQEGEQFFGPGTRLTVL.

This clone was observed a few times. For the CDR3, the DNA is TGCGCCAGCAGCCAGGGGGGACTAGCGGGGGTGGACTCCTACAATGAGCAGTTCTTC. Translation: CASSQGGLAGVDSYNEQFF. This chain uses TRBV4-1 with TRBJ2-1; TRBD2 aligns across 14 bases. CDR3 length: 19 amino acids. The germline V gene encodes CDR1 MGHRA and CDR2 YSYEKL. The junction had 7 bases not matched to a gene; V was cut back by 3 bases and J by 0 bases.